The clone carrying this TCR beta chain was observed a few times. No antigen is known for it. The junction had 8 bases not matched to a gene; V was cut back by 5 bases and J by 5 bases. The CDR3 is 14 residues long. Germline loops: CDR1 ENHRY, CDR2 SYGVKD. The sample belongs to a study of T-cell reconstitution after alpha-beta-depleted transplantation in children. Unique molecular identifiers were incorporated during preparation of the TCRbeta library. MiXCR, run by TCRdb on the PCR reads, gives a single entry per CDR3 protein. The repertoire consists of 70,000 to 95,000 distinct CDR3 sequences, with roughly 16% occurring once and the leading ten covering 15% to 20%. Study-level points and caveats: The study traced high day-60 TCRbeta diversity in some patients to surviving recipient T cells and thymic progenitors. At around two months after transplant, the alpha-beta T cells were reportedly derived from several hundred expanded clones that came from non-depleted graft cells.

The receptor comes from a male patient between 2 and 15 years old who had a stem cell transplant for acute lymphoblastic leukemia, so the T cells may come from the graft donor. Material: PBMCs, mostly from graft donor cells, obtained 180 days after TCRalphabeta/CD19-depleted stem cell transplant. This rearrangement joins TRBV10-3 to TRBJ1-1; 7 bases align to TRBD1. The CDR3 coding sequence is TGTGCCATCAGTCAGGTCGACAGGGTAACTGAAGCTTTCTTT. As protein: CAISQVDRVTEAFF.